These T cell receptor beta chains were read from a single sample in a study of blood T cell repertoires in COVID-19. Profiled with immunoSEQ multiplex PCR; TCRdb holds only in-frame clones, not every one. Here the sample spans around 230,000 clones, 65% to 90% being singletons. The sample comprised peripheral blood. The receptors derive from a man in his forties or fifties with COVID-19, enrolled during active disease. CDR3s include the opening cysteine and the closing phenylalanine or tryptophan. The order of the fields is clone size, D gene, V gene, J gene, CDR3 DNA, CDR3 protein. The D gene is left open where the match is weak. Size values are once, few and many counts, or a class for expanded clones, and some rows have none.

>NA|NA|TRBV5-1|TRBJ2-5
TGCGCCAGCAGCTTGATGGAGAGTGCAACGACCCAGTACTTC
CASSLMESATTQYF
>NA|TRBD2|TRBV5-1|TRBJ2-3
TGCGCCAGCTATCGGACTAGCGGGTCTGGATTCAAGCCCACAGATACGCAGTATTTT
CASYRTSGSGFKPTDTQYF
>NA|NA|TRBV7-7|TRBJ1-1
TGTGCCAGCAGCTTGGGAGAGAACACTGAAGCTTTCTTT
CASSLGENTEAFF
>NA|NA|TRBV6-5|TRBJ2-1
TGTGCCAGCAGCACCCGGGGAGGTGAGCAGTTCTTC
CASSTRGGEQFF
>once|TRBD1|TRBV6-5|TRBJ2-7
TGTGCCAGCAGTTCCGACAGGGGGCGGCAGTACTTC
CASSSDRGRQYF
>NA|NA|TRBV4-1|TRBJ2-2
TGCGCCAGCAGCCAACAAACCGGGGAGCTGTTTTTT
CASSQQTGELFF
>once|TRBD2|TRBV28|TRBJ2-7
TGTGCCAGCAGTTTGAGACTAGCGGGAGTGATCGAGCAGTACTTC
CASSLRLAGVIEQYF
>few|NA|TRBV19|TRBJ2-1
TGTGCCAGTAGTATAGATCACTTTAATGAGCAGTTCTTC
CASSIDHFNEQFF
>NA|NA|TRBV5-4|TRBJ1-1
TGTGCCAGCAGCCGAACCAAAGACATGAACACTGAAGCTTTCTTT
CASSRTKDMNTEAFF
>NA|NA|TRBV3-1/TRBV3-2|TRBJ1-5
TGTGCCAGCAGCCAAGAGGGAAAAGGGGGCAATCAGCCCCAGCATTTT
CASSQEGKGGNQPQHF
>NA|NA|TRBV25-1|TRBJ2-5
TGTGCCAGCAGGCGTAGAGTAACGGGGTCTGACGAGACCCAGTACTTC
CASRRRVTGSDETQYF
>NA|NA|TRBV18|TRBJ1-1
TGTGCCAGCTCACCACAGGGGATGGGTAATATCGCTGAAGCTTTCTTT
CASSPQGMGNIAEAFF
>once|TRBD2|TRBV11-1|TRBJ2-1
TGTGCCAGCAGCTTAAGGGAAGGGTCGGGAGGCGATGAGCAGTTCTTC
CASSLREGSGGDEQFF
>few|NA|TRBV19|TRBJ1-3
TGTGCCAGTAAGAGCCCGGGACTCAACTCTGGAAACACCATATATTTT
CASKSPGLNSGNTIYF
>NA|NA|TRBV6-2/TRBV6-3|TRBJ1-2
TGTGCCAGCAGTTATCGCGGACAGATACAGGGCTACACCTTC
CASSYRGQIQGYTF
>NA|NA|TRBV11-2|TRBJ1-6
TGTGCCAGCAGCTTAGGATCGGGGAATTCACCCCTCCACTTT
CASSLGSGNSPLHF
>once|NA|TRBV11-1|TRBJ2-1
TGTGCCAGCAGCTTAGGTCAAGCCTTTTACAATGAGCAGTTCTTC
CASSLGQAFYNEQFF
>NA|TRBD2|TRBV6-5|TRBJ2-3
TGTGCCAGCAAATTAGCGGGAATCATCACAGATACGCAGTATTTT
CASKLAGIITDTQYF